Listed here are 23 T cell receptor beta chains from one sample, sequenced in a study of cytomegalovirus exposure and HLA in healthy donors. Primers for the PCR totalled 60 Vbeta and 13 Jbeta. This table comes from immunoSEQ multiplex PCR, and its TCRdb copy is limited to in-frame clones, with some not included. Of around 100,000 clones listed, under 85% are singletons. Sequenced material: PBMCs. Source of these receptors: a middle-aged woman in good health and CMV-seropositive.

This sequence joins TRBV15 and TRBJ1-5, with 8 bases fitting TRBD1. V was pared by 1 base and J by 3 bases, with 2 bases of the junction left unmatched. CDR1 is LNHNV and CDR2 is YYDKDF in the germline V gene (reference sequence). The CDR3 consists of 15 residues. Here the CDR3 reads CATSRGGQANQPQHF. The CDR3 DNA sequence: TGTGCCACCAGCAGAGGGGGACAGGCCAATCAGCCCCAGCATTTT.

V is TRBV5-1 and J is TRBJ2-1; D call uncertain. Germline CDR1 and CDR2: SGHRS and YFSETQ. The CDR3 covers 14 residues. V gave up 1 base and J gave up 3 bases, with 8 bases separating them. In DNA form, the CDR3 reads TGCGCCAGCAGCTTGTATACTGACTACAATGAGCAGTTCTTC. Protein: CASSLYTDYNEQFF.

This clone has only one observation. J is TRBJ1-5 and V is TRBV7-9; 7 nucleotides line up with TRBD1. The trim removed 2 bases at V and 4 bases at J, leaving 2 bases unmatched. There are 14 residues in the CDR3. CDR1 and CDR2 (germline): SEHNR, FQNEAQ (reference sequence). The CDR3 region is CASSLSGGNQPQHF. In DNA form, the CDR3 reads TGTGCCAGCAGCTTATCAGGGGGGAATCAGCCCCAGCATTTT.

This chain joins TRBV6-5 and TRBJ2-3; perhaps TRBD2 as D (6 bases). V dropped 3 bases and J dropped 2 bases, with 9 bases sitting between them. From germline, CDR1 is MNHEY and CDR2 SVGAGI. The CDR3 is made up of 14 amino acids. In DNA, the CDR3 is TGTGCCAGCAGTTATTCGGGACTCACAGATACGCAGTATTTT. Its protein is CASSYSGLTDTQYF.

The DNA of the CDR3 is TGTGCCAGCAGCCTCGGACAAGCAACTAATGAAAAACTGTTTTTT. Translated: CASSLGQATNEKLFF. V is TRBV11-3 and J is TRBJ1-4; possible D gene TRBD1, 5 bases. Germline V gene sequence: CDR1 SGHNT, CDR2 YENEEA. This CDR3 spans 15 amino acids. V was shortened by 5 bases and J by 0 bases, with 10 bases between the two germline ends.

The J gene is TRBJ1-2, the V gene TRBV27, with 7 bases fitting TRBD1. Trimming cost V 5 bases and J 4 bases; bases outside gene matches: 1. The CDR3 totals 12 residues. The germline V gene encodes CDR1 MNHEY and CDR2 SMNVEV (reference sequence). The CDR3 DNA sequence: TGTGCCAGCAGTCCAGGGGGCTATGGCTACACCTTC. It yields the protein CASSPGGYGYTF.

The rearrangement joins TRBV6-1 to TRBJ2-7; 8 bases match TRBD2. Gene TRBJ2-5 matches the end of the DNA better, so the J call may be wrong. Germline values: CDR1 MNHNS, CDR2 SASEGT. CDR3 length equals 15 residues. DNA for the CDR3: TGTGCCAGCAGTGAATTCAGCGGGAGTCAGGAGACCCAGTACTTC. This translates into CASSEFSGSQETQYF.

CDR3 protein: CAISVGQPNSPLHF. The CDR3 coding sequence is TGTGCCATCAGTGTTGGACAGCCTAATTCACCCCTCCACTTT. The chain recombines TRBV10-3 with TRBJ1-6, with D possibly matching TRBD1 (6 bases). Trimming removed 4 bases from V and 6 bases from J, with 10 bases in between. CDR3 length: 14 amino acids. Germline V gene sequence: CDR1 ENHRY, CDR2 SYGVKD.

This clone was detected only once. This sequence joins TRBV27 and TRBJ2-3; D not certain. V dropped 2 bases and J dropped 5 bases, with 8 bases sitting between them. The CDR3 runs to 13 residues. Germline V gives CDR1 MNHEY, CDR2 SMNVEV (reference sequence). This CDR3 reads CASSLRVQDTQYF. In DNA form, the CDR3 reads TGTGCCAGCAGTTTACGGGTCCAAGATACGCAGTATTTT.

The V and J genes are TRBV25-1 and TRBJ2-1; TRBD2 is a possible D gene (6 bases). With 4 bases removed from V and 7 bases from J, the gap between germline ends came to 14 bases. Germline CDR1 reads MGHDK; CDR2 reads SYGVNS. This CDR3 region has 14 residues. Written as DNA, the CDR3 is TGTGCCAGCAGTGGCGGGACCCAATGGAATGAGCAGTTCTTC. This gives the protein CASSGGTQWNEQFF.

Comments on this clone: The junction shows a germline mismatch at one end, possibly a read error. The chain has TRBV7-2 and TRBJ2-3, with 11 positions matching TRBD2. Germline V gives CDR1 SGHTA, CDR2 FQGNSA. The CDR3 loop spans 15 amino acids. The CDR3 bases are TGTGCCAGCAGCCCCAGACTAGCGGGAAGGGATATGCAGTATTTT. Translated, it gives CASSPRLAGRDMQYF.

As for this clone: The junction does not match germline at one end; this may be a read error. The chain joins TRBV7-7 to TRBJ2-1, with TRBD2 matching 13 bases. Germline CDR1 and CDR2: SSHAT and FNYEAQ (reference sequence). The CDR3 is 18 residues long. CDR3 protein: CASSLSPELAGGPNEQFF. The CDR3 DNA sequence: TGTGCTAGCAGCTTATCCCCTGAACTAGCGGGAGGGCCGAATGAGCAGTTCTTC.

The chain combines TRBV25-1 with TRBJ2-1; 7 nucleotides match TRBD1. V was clipped by 5 bases and J by 7 bases; unmatched bases: 11. Germline CDR1 is MGHDK and CDR2 is SYGVNS. The CDR3 covers 15 residues. CDR3: CASSLTGTTENEQFF. The CDR3 bases are TGTGCCAGCAGTTTGACAGGGACCACGGAGAATGAGCAGTTCTTC.

The chain carries TRBV27 and TRBJ1-5; tentatively, D is TRBD1 (6 bases). The CDR3 runs 15 residues. V was cut by 11 bases and J by 0 bases, with 17 bases left in between. Looked up from germline, CDR1 is MNHEY and CDR2 is SMNVEV (reference sequence). CDR3 amino acids: CAARGARYSNQPQHF. The CDR3 DNA reads as TGTGCCGCGCGGGGGGCCAGATATAGCAATCAGCCCCAGCATTTT.

This chain connects TRBV18 to TRBJ2-3, with 9 bases identical to TRBD1. The junction had 2 bases not matched to a gene; V was cut back by 5 bases and J by 5 bases. The CDR3 runs to 13 residues. Germline loops: CDR1 KGHSH, CDR2 LQKENI. CDR3 nucleotide sequence: TGTGCCAGCTCAACAGGGGGCATAGATACGCAGTATTTT. Amino acid sequence: CASSTGGIDTQYF.

The DNA for the CDR3 is TGCGCCAGCAGCTTGGAATCAACAGGGCAAGAGACCCAGTACTTC. Encoded protein: CASSLESTGQETQYF. This rearrangement joins TRBV5-1 to TRBJ2-5; the D gene is possibly TRBD1 (6 bases). V was cut by 0 bases and J by 2 bases, with 11 bases left in between. Per germline, CDR1 SGHRS and CDR2 YFSETQ. This CDR3 contains 15 residues.

The CDR3 loop is CASRMNPPGANTGELFF. The CDR3 DNA sequence: TGTGCCAGCAGAATGAACCCCCCGGGAGCGAACACCGGGGAGCTGTTTTTT. V usage is TRBV7-8 and J usage is TRBJ2-2, with a tentative D call TRBD2 (6 bases). Germline values: CDR1 SGHVS, CDR2 FQNEAQ. The CDR3 is 17 amino acids. V dropped 6 bases and J dropped 0 bases, with 17 bases sitting between them.

The chain is built from TRBV7-6 and TRBJ2-6; tentatively, D is TRBD1 (6 bases). The CDR3 runs 16 residues. Trimming left V 2 bases short and J 4 bases short, with 12 bases between. Per the germline V gene, CDR1 is SGHVS and CDR2 is FNYEAQ. This chain's CDR3 is CASSLNPGAGANVLTF. CDR3 nucleotides: TGTGCCAGCAGCTTAAACCCAGGGGCGGGGGCCAACGTCCTGACTTTC.

This chain links TRBV5-4 with TRBJ1-2; 11 bases align to TRBD1. V dropped 5 bases and J dropped 8; count of bases not matched to a gene: 8. CDR3 length: 14 amino acids. Germline CDR1 and CDR2: SGHNT and YYREEE (reference sequence). The CDR3 DNA follows: TGTGCCAGCAGGAGCCGGGACAGGGGGGAAGGCTACACCTTC. As protein: CASRSRDRGEGYTF. The full variable domain, rest sourced from reference TRBV5-4 and TRBJ1-2, is ETGVTQSPTHLIKTRGQQVTLRCSSQSGHNTVSWYQQALGQGPQFIFQYYREEENGRGNFPPRFSGLQFPNYSSELNVNALELDDSALYLCASRSRDRGEGYTFGSGTRLTVV.

The chain carries TRBV5-1 and TRBJ1-6; D perhaps matches TRBD1 (5 bases). The V gene lost 3 bases and the J gene lost 9 bases, with 13 bases spanning the gap. The length of the CDR3 is 14 residues. Per germline, CDR1 SGHRS and CDR2 YFSETQ. CDR3: CASSSRDPGSPLHF. CDR3 bases: TGCGCCAGCAGCTCGCGGGACCCGGGTTCACCCCTCCACTTT.

V usage is TRBV10-3 and J usage is TRBJ2-7; 7 bases match TRBD2. CDR1 and CDR2 from the germline V gene are ENHRY and SYGVKD. V dropped 8 bases and J dropped 3; count of bases not matched to a gene: 10. The CDR3 is 14 amino acids. Here the CDR3 DNA reads TGTGCCATCGCCCGAATCAGCGGGATCTACGAGCAGTACTTC. Residues: CAIARISGIYEQYF.

The V gene is TRBV19, the J gene TRBJ2-7, with D uncertain. The germline V gene has CDR1 LNHDA and CDR2 SQIVND (reference sequence). V was cut by 3 bases and J by 2 bases, with 11 bases left in between. The CDR3 sequence is 14 residues long. The CDR3 region is CASSMVLRAYEQYF. The CDR3 region has the DNA TGTGCCAGTAGTATGGTCCTGAGAGCCTACGAGCAGTACTTC.

This clone came up a few times. The chain combines TRBV2 with TRBJ2-7, with D maybe TRBD1 (5 bases). The germline V gene has CDR1 SNHLY and CDR2 FYNNEI. The CDR3 has 13 amino acids. Trimming removed 7 bases from V and 5 bases from J, with 15 bases in between. CDR3 sequence (DNA): TGTGCCAGCACCAAGACAGTTTCCAACGAGCAGTACTTC. Translation: CASTKTVSNEQYF.